These T cell receptor beta chains were read from a single sample in a study of shared clonotypes between healthy human individuals. Measured with immunoSEQ multiplex PCR; TCRdb has only the in-frame clones, and not every one. The repertoire includes 490,000 or so clones, over 65% of them detected once, and 10% to 15% sits in the top ten. Sequencing used PBMCs. These receptors came from a woman aged 40 to 55 in good health. Some clones in this sample may be carry-over from other donors' samples. Each CDR3 is given with its conserved first and last residue. Fields, in order: V gene, D gene, clone size, J gene, CDR3 DNA, CDR3 protein. The D gene is left open where the match is weak. Not every row has a clone size; where given, it reads once, few, many or a size class.

V: TRBV4-1
D: .
size: .
J: TRBJ1-2
DNA: TGCGCCAGCAGCCCCCGGGCAGAATATGGCTACACCTTC
CDR3: CASSPRAEYGYTF

V: TRBV2
D: .
size: .
J: TRBJ2-1
DNA: TGTGCCAGCCTCGGGGGATTCAATGAGCAGTTCTTC
CDR3: CASLGGFNEQFF

V: TRBV2
D: TRBD1
size: few
J: TRBJ1-2
DNA: TGTGCCAGCTCAGACCGGGACAGCTGCACCTTC
CDR3: CASSDRDSCTF

V: TRBV30
D: TRBD1
size: .
J: TRBJ2-2
DNA: TGTGCCTCGGGACAGGCGAACACCGGGGAGCTGTTTTTT
CDR3: CASGQANTGELFF

V: TRBV29-1
D: TRBD2
size: few
J: TRBJ2-5
DNA: TGCAGCGTTGGACTCGGCGGGAGTGCAGAGACCCAGTACTTC
CDR3: CSVGLGGSAETQYF

V: TRBV11-2
D: .
size: .
J: TRBJ2-7
DNA: TGTGCCAGCAGCCGAGGGGACAACCGCTACGAGCAGTACTTC
CDR3: CASSRGDNRYEQYF

V: TRBV28
D: .
size: .
J: TRBJ2-7
DNA: TGTGCCAGCAGTGCTGCGACAGGTGTCAGGGAGCAGTACTTC
CDR3: CASSAATGVREQYF

V: TRBV7-8
D: .
size: .
J: TRBJ1-1
DNA: TGTGCCAGCAGCTTAGGGGTGGGTGGGGATTACTTGAACACTGAAGCTTTCTTT
CDR3: CASSLGVGGDYLNTEAFF

V: TRBV7-9
D: .
size: .
J: TRBJ2-7
DNA: TGTGCCAGCAGCTTACTTTCTGGGGTGGTCCTATCGGGGCAGTACTTC
CDR3: CASSLLSGVVLSGQYF

V: TRBV30
D: TRBD1
size: once
J: TRBJ2-5
DNA: TGTGCCTGGAGTAGGACAGGGGGGGACGAGACCCAGTACTTC
CDR3: CAWSRTGGDETQYF

V: TRBV30
D: .
size: .
J: TRBJ1-3
DNA: TGTGCCTGGAGGCCGCTAGTCACTGGAAACACCATATATTTT
CDR3: CAWRPLVTGNTIYF

V: TRBV10-3
D: .
size: many
J: TRBJ2-3
DNA: TGTGCCAAGATGACAGGTAACCACACAGATACGCAGTATTTT
CDR3: CAKMTGNHTDTQYF

V: TRBV6-1
D: TRBD1
size: .
J: TRBJ1-1
DNA: TGTGCCAGCAGTGACAGGGGGTTGGGAGACACTGAAGCTTTCTTT
CDR3: CASSDRGLGDTEAFF

V: TRBV19
D: .
size: .
J: TRBJ2-7
DNA: TGTGCCACCCGCGGCACGGAACGCTACGAGCAGTACTTC
CDR3: CATRGTERYEQYF

V: TRBV15
D: .
size: .
J: TRBJ1-1
DNA: TGTGCCACCAGCAGAGATCCGCGGGGGAACACTGAAGCTTTCTTT
CDR3: CATSRDPRGNTEAFF

V: TRBV4-1
D: .
size: .
J: TRBJ2-7
DNA: TGCGCCAGCAGCCATCCCTCTGACAGTGTTTACGAGCAGTACTTC
CDR3: CASSHPSDSVYEQYF

V: TRBV11-2
D: .
size: .
J: TRBJ2-1
DNA: TGTGCCAGCAACCCCGGATCCGGGAAAAACAATGAGCAGTTCTTC
CDR3: CASNPGSGKNNEQFF

V: TRBV27
D: .
size: .
J: TRBJ1-5
DNA: TGTGCCAGCAGAGGCCCGGGGGGCCATCAGCCCCAGCATTTT
CDR3: CASRGPGGHQPQHF

V: TRBV28
D: TRBD2
size: .
J: TRBJ2-7
DNA: TGTGCCAGCAGTTCCAGCGGGACTAGCGGGCGAACCGAGCAGTACTTC
CDR3: CASSSSGTSGRTEQYF

V: TRBV28
D: .
size: .
J: TRBJ2-5
DNA: TGTGCCAGCAGGGGGACCGGGACCCAGTACTTC
CDR3: CASRGTGTQYF

V: TRBV30
D: .
size: once
J: TRBJ1-6
DNA: TGTGCCTGGAGTATTCGGACCGGGACCGGTAATTCACCCCTCCACTTT
CDR3: CAWSIRTGTGNSPLHF

V: TRBV7-2
D: .
size: .
J: TRBJ2-7
DNA: TGTGCCAGCAGCTTATCCGGGAGCGTACGCGAGCAGTACTTC
CDR3: CASSLSGSVREQYF

V: TRBV18
D: .
size: .
J: TRBJ1-5
DNA: TGTGCCAGCTCACCACTAAGAGATCAGCCCCAGCATTTT
CDR3: CASSPLRDQPQHF

V: TRBV19
D: .
size: once
J: TRBJ2-6
DNA: TGTGCCAGTGGCAACAGGGCAGCTGGGGCCAACGTCCTGACTTTC
CDR3: CASGNRAAGANVLTF

V: TRBV5-1
D: TRBD2
size: .
J: TRBJ2-1
DNA: TGCGCCAGCAGCTTACGGACTAGCGGGAACAATGAGCAGTTCTTC
CDR3: CASSLRTSGNNEQFF

V: TRBV7-2
D: .
size: .
J: TRBJ2-4
DNA: TGTGCCAGCAGCCCTACAGGAGCTAGAAACATTCAGTACTTC
CDR3: CASSPTGARNIQYF

V: TRBV5-4
D: TRBD2
size: .
J: TRBJ2-1
DNA: TGTGCCAGCAGCCCCTCATTGACTAGCGGGAGTAGGAATGAGCAGTTCTTC
CDR3: CASSPSLTSGSRNEQFF